The text below deals with one T cell receptor (beta chain). The antigen remains undetermined. The study reverse transcribed the entire isolated RNA, so it sequenced expressed TCRB transcripts. Assay: immunoSEQ multiplex PCR; the TCRdb copy retains only in-frame clones and omits some. This table holds some 130,000 clones, approximately 10% found once. It was one heparinised blood draw, averaging around 120 mL, that each donor gave. The entry originates in a study of beta chain features in type 1 diabetes. Study-level points and caveats: Type 1 diabetes patients had TCRB CDR3s that were shorter (moderately but significantly so) in all four CD4+ subsets. More deletions and fewer insertions at VDJ junctions were found in patients with type 1 diabetes.

Source material: central memory CD4+ T cells from blood. The source of this sequence is a man aged 25-40 years with type 1 diabetes.

CDR3 DNA sequence: TGTGCCAGCAGCTTAAGTCTCGGTGAGACCCAGTACTTC. Encoded protein: CASSLSLGETQYF. This chain connects TRBV11-2 to TRBJ2-5; D is undetermined. Between the trimmed V and J ends, which lost 2 bases and 5 bases, there was a span of 9 bases. The CDR3 contains 13 residues. CDR1 SGHAT and CDR2 FQNNGV come from the germline V gene.